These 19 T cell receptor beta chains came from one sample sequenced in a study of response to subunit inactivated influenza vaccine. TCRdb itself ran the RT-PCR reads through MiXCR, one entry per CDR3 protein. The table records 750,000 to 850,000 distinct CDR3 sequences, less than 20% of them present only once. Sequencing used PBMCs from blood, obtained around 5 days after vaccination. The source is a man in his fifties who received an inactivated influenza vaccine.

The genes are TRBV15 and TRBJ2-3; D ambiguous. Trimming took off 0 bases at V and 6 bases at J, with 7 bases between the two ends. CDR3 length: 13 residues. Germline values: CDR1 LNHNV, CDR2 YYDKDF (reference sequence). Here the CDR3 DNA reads TGTGCCACCAGCAGAGATGTCACGGATACGCAGTATTTT. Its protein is CATSRDVTDTQYF.

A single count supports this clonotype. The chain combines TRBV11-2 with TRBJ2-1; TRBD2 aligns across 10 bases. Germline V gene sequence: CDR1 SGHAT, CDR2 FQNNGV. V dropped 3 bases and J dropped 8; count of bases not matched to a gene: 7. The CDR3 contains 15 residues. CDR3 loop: CASSLSLAGVYEQFF. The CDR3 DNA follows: TGTGCCAGCAGCTTGAGTCTAGCGGGAGTGTATGAGCAGTTCTTC. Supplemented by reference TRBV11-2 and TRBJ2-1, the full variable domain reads EAGVAQSPRYKIIEKRQSVAFWCNPISGHATLYWYQQILGQGPKLLIQFQNNGVVDDSQLPKDRFSAERLKGVDSTLKIQPAKLEDSAVYLCASSLSLAGVYEQFFGPGTRLTVL.

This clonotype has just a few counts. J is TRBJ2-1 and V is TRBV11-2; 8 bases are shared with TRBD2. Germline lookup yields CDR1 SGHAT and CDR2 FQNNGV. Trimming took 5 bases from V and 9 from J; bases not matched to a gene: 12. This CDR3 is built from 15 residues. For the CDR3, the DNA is TGTGCCAGCAGCGGTGGGAGCGGGAGTAGAGGTGAGCAGTTCTTC. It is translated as CASSGGSGSRGEQFF.

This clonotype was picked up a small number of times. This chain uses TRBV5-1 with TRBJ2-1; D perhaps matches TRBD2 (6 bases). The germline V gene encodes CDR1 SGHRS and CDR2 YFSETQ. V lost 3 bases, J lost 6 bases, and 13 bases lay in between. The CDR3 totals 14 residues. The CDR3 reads CASSYSGTGNEQFF. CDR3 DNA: TGCGCCAGCAGCTACTCCGGGACTGGCAATGAGCAGTTCTTC.

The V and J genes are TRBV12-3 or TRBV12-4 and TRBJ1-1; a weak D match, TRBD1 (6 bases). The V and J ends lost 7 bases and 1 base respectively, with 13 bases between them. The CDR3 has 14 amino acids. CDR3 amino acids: CASTPGHGNTEAFF. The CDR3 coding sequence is TGTGCCAGCACCCCGGGACACGGGAACACTGAAGCTTTCTTT.

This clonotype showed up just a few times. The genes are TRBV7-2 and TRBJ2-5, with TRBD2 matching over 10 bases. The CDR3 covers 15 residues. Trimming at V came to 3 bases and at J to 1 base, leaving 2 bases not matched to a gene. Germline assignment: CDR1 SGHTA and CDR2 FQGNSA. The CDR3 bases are TGTGCCAGCAGCTTTGTAGCGGGAGGCCAAGAGACCCAGTACTTC. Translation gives CASSFVAGGQETQYF.

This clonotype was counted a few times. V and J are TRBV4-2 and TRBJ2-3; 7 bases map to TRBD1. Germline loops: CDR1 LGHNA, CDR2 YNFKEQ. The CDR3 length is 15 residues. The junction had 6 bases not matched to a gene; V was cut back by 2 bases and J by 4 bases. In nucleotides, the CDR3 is TGTGCCAGCAGCCAACCACACCAGGGGGCAGATACGCAGTATTTT. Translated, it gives CASSQPHQGADTQYF.

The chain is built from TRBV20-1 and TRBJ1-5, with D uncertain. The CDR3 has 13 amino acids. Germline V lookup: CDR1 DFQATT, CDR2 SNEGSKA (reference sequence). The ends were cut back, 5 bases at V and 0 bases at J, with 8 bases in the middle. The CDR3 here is CSASRRSNQPQHF. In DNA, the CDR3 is TGCAGTGCTTCCAGGCGTAGCAATCAGCCCCAGCATTTT.

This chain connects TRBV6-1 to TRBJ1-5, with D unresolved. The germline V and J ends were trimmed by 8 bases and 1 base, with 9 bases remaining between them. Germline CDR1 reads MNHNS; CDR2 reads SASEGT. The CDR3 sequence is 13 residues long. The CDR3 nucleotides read TGTGCCAGCGGGGTTGGGAGCAATCAGCCCCAGCATTTT. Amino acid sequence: CASGVGSNQPQHF.

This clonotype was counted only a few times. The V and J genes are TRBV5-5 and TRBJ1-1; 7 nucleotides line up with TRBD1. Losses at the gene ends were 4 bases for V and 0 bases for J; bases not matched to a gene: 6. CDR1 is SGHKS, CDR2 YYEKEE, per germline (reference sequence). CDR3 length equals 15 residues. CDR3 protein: CASSVTGVMNTEAFF. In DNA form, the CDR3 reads TGTGCCAGCAGCGTCACAGGGGTGATGAACACTGAAGCTTTCTTT.

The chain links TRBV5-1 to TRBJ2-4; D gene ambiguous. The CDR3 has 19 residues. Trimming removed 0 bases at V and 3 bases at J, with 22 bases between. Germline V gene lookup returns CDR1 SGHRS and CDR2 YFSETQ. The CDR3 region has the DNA TGCGCCAGCAGCTTGGCCACGCTAAGTCGAAATTCTATCAAAAACATTCAGTACTTC. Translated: CASSLATLSRNSIKNIQYF.

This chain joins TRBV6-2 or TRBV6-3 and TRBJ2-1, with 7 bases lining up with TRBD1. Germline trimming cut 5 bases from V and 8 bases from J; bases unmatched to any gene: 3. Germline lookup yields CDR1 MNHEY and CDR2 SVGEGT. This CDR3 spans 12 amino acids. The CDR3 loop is CASSHDRDEQFF. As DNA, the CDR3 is TGTGCCAGCAGTCACGACAGGGATGAGCAGTTCTTC.

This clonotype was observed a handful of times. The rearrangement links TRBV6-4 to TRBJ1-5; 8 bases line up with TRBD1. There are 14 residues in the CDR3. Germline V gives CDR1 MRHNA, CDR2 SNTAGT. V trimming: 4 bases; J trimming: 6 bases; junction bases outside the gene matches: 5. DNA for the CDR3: TGTGCCAGCAGTGCCGGACAGGGAGTTCAGCCCCAGCATTTT. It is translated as CASSAGQGVQPQHF.

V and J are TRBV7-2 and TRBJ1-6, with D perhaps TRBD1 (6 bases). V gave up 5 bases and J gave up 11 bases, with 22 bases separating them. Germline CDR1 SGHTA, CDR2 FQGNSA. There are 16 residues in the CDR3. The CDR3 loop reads CASSAAWGRGGAPLHF. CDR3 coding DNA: TGTGCCAGCAGCGCGGCGTGGGGGCGGGGGGGAGCACCCCTCCACTTT.

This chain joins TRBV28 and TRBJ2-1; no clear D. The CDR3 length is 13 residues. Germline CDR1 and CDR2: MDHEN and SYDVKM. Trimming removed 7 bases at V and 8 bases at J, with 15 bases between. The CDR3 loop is CASTFPPRHEQFF. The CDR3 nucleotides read TGTGCCAGCACCTTCCCCCCCCGACATGAGCAGTTCTTC.

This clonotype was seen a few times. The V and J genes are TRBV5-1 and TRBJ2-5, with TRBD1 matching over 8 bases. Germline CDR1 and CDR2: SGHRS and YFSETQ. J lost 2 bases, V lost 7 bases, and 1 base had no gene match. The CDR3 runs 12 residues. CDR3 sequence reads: CASGTGQETQYF. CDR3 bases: TGCGCCAGCGGGACAGGTCAAGAGACCCAGTACTTC.

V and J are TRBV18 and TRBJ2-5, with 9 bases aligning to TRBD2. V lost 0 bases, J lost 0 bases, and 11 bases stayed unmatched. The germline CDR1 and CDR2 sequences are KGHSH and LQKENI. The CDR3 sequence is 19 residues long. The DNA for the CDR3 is TGTGCCAGCTCACCACCGGTTGGTAGCGGGGGCTTGTACCAAGAGACCCAGTACTTC. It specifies CASSPPVGSGGLYQETQYF.

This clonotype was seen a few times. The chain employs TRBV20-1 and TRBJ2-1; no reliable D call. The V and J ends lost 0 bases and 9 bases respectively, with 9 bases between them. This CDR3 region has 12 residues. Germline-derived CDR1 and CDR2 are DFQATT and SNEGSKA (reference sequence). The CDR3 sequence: CSAREGQLEQFF. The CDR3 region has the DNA TGCAGTGCTAGAGAGGGTCAGCTTGAGCAGTTCTTC.

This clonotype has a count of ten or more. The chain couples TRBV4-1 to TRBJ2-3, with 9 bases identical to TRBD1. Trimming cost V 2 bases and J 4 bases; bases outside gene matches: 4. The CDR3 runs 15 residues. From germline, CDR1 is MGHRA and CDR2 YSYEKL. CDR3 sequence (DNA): TGCGCCAGCAGCCAACTGACAGGGGGTGCAGATACGCAGTATTTT. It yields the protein CASSQLTGGADTQYF.